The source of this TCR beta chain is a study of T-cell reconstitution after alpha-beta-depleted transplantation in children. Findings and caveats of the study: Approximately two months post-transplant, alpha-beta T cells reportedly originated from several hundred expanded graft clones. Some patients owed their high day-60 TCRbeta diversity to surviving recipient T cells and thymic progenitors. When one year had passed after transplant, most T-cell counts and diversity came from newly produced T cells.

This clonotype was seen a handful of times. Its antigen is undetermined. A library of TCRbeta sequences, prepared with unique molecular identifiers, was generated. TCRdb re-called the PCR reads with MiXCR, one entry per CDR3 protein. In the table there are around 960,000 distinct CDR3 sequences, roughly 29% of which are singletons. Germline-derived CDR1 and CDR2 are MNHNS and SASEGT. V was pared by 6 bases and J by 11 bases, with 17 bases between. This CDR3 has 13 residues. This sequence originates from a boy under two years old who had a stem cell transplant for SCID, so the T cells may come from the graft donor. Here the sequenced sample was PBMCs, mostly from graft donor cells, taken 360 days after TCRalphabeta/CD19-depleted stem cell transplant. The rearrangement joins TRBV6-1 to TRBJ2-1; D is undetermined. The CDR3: CASSPLFGVQQFF. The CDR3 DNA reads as TGTGCCAGCAGCCCCCTCTTTGGGGTACAGCAGTTCTTC.